This T cell receptor (beta chain) was documented in a study of cytomegalovirus exposure and HLA in healthy donors. Regarding the study as a whole: No immune exposure information besides CMV serostatus was available. Being indistinguishable, some V segments were excluded, TRBV6-2 and TRBV6-3 among them. The majority of CMV-associated TCR beta chains were reported as apparently HLA-restricted in a later analysis.

In the case of this clone: Its antigen is not known.

The primer mix had 60 Vbeta and 13 Jbeta primers. Assay used: immunoSEQ multiplex PCR; TCRdb lists only in-frame clones, some missing. The repertoire holds about 160,000 clones, with about 85% as singletons. This CDR3 contains 13 residues. V dropped 5 bases and J dropped 7 bases, with 12 bases sitting between them. CDR1 is MNHEY, CDR2 SVGAGI, per germline. Each donor's status was that of a healthy bone marrow donor. The sample was PBMCs. The TCR comes from a man aged 18 to 30 in good health and CMV-seronegative. The rearrangement links TRBV6-5 to TRBJ1-5; perhaps TRBD1 as D (6 bases). As DNA, the CDR3 is TGTGCCAGCAGTGAGGGGGTGTTACAGCCCCAGCATTTT. This codes for CASSEGVLQPQHF.